This entry features one TCR beta chain sequence. Its specificity is unknown. These data come from a study of CXCR3-negative and CXCR3-positive naive CD8 T cells. Study summary: Each library gave roughly 1.6 +/- 0.3 million of approximately 150 million TRB reads. General study findings and limits: TRB CDR3 hydrophobicity was greater in CXCR3-positive naive cells than in CXCR3-negative naive cells.

TRB cDNA libraries were made by UMI-labeled 5' RACE. TCRdb reanalyzed the 5' RACE reads, giving one entry per CDR3 protein sequence and no DNA. This table holds some 130,000 distinct CDR3 sequences. From germline, CDR1 is SGHTA and CDR2 FQGTGA. This CDR3 region has 13 residues. Triplicates of 300,000 or so cells were sorted from each CD8+ T cell subset. CD45RO-CCR7+CD27+CD95- marked naive CD8+ T cells. The sequenced material came from naive CXCR3+ CD8+ T cells from blood. Subset: CD45RO-CCR7+CD27+CD95- naive CD8+ T cells expressing CXCR3 (TNR3+). This receptor was taken from a human donor in good health. Some clones in this sample may be carry-over from other donors' samples. This chain joins TRBV7-3 and TRBJ2-7; lacking DNA, the TRBD1 call made by TCRdb goes unchecked. The CDR3 protein is CASSRDTTYEQYF.